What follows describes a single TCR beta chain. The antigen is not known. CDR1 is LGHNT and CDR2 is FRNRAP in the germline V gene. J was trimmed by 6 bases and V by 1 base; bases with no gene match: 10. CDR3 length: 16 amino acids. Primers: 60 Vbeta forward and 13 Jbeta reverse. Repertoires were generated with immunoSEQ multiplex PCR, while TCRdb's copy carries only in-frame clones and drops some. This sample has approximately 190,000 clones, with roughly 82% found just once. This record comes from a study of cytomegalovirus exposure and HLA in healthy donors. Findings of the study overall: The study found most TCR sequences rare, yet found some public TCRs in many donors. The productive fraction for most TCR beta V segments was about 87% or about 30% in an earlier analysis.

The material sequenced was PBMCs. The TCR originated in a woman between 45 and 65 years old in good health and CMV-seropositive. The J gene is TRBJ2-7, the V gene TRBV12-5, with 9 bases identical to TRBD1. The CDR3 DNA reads TGTGCTAGTGGTTTGGGCCGGGGACAGGGCAAAAGCGAGCAGTACTTC. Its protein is CASGLGRGQGKSEQYF.